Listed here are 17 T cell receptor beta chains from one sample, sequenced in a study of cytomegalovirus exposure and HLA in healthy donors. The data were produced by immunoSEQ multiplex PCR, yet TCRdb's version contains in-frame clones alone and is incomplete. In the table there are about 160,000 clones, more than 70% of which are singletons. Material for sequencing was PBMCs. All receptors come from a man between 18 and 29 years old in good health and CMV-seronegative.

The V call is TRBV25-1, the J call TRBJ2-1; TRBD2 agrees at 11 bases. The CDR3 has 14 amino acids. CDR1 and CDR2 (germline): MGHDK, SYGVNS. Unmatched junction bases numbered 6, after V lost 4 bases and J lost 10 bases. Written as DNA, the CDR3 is TGTGCCAGCAGTGGGCTAGCGGGAGGAAGGGAGCAGTTCTTC. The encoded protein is CASSGLAGGREQFF.

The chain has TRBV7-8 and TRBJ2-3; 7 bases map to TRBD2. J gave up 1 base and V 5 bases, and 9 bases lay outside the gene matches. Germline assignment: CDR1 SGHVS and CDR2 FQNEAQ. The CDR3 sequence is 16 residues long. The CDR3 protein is CASSLTGTTGTDTQYF. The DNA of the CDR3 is TGTGCCAGCAGCCTCACCGGGACTACGGGCACAGATACGCAGTATTTT.

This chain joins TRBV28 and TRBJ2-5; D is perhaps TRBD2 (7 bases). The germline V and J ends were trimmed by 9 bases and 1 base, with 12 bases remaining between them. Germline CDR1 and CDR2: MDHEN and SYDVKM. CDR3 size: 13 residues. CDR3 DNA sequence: TGTGCCAGTCGAGGGGGGGGCCAAGAGACCCAGTACTTC. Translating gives CASRGGGQETQYF.

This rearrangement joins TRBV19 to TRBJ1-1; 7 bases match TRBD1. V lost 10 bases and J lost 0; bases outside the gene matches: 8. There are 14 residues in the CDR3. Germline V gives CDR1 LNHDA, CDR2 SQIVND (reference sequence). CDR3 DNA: TGTGCCACCACCGAGGGGGCTCTGAACACTGAAGCTTTCTTT. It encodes CATTEGALNTEAFF.

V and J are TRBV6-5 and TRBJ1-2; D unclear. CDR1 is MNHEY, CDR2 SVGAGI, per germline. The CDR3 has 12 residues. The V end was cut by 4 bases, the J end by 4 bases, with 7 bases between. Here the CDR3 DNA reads TGTGCCAGCAGTTCAACAGTCTATGGCTACACCTTC. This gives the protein CASSSTVYGYTF.

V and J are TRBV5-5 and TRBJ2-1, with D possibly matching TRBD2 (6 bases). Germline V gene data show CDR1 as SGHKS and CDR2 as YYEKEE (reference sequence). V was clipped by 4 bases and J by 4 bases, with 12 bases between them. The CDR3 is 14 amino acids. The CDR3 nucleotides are TGTGCCAGCAGCAGGGTGGAGGGTTACAATGAGCAGTTCTTC. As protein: CASSRVEGYNEQFF.

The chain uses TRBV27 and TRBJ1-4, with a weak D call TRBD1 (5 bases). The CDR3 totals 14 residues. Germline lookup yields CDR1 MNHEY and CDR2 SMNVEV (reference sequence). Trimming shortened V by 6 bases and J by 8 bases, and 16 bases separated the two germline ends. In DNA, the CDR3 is TGTGCCAGCAGCACTTCGGGGGTCCCCGAAAAACTGTTTTTT. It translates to CASSTSGVPEKLFF.

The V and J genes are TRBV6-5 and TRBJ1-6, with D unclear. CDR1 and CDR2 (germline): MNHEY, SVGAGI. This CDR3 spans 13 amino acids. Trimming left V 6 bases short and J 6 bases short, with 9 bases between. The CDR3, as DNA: TGTGCCAGCAGGGCCGTTACTAATTCACCCCTCCACTTT. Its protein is CASRAVTNSPLHF.

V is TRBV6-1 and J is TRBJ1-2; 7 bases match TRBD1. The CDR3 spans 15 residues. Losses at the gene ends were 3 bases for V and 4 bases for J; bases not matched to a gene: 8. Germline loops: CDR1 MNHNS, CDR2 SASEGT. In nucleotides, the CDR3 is TGTGCCAGCAGTGAGCAACAGGGGATGGGCTATGGCTACACCTTC. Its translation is CASSEQQGMGYGYTF.

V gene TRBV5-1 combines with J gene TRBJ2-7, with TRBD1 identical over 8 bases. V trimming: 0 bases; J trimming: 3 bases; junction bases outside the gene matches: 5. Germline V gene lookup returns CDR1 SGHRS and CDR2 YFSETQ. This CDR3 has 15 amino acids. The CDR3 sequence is CASSLGGTGFYEQYF. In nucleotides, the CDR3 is TGCGCCAGCAGCTTGGGAGGGACAGGATTCTACGAGCAGTACTTC.

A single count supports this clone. The CDR3 DNA reads as TGTGCCAGCAGTCTAACCGGGGAGCGCAATGAGCAGTTCTTC. Translated: CASSLTGERNEQFF. The chain couples TRBV27 to TRBJ2-1; D perhaps matches TRBD2 (5 bases). Germline-derived CDR1 and CDR2 are MNHEY and SMNVEV (reference sequence). The CDR3 length is 14 residues. Trimming removed 5 bases at V and 6 bases at J, with 14 bases between.

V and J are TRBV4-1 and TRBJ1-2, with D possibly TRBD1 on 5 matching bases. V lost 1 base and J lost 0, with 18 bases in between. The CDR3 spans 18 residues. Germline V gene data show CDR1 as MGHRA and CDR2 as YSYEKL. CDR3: CASSQVGFSVRANYGYTF. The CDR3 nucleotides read TGCGCCAGCAGCCAAGTTGGTTTCTCAGTCAGGGCTAACTATGGCTACACCTTC.

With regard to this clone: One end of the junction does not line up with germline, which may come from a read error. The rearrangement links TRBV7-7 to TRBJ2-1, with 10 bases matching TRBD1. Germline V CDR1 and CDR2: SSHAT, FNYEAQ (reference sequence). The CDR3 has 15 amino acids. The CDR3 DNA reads TGTGCTAGCAGCTTACTAGGGACAGGGGCCAATGAGCAGTTCTTC. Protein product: CASSLLGTGANEQFF. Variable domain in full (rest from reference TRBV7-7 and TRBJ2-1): GAGVSQSPRYKVTKRGQDVTLRCDPISSHATLYWYQQALGQGPEFLTYFNYEAQPDKSGLPSDRFSAERPEGSISTLTIQRTEQRDSAMYRCASSLLGTGANEQFFGPGTRLTVL.

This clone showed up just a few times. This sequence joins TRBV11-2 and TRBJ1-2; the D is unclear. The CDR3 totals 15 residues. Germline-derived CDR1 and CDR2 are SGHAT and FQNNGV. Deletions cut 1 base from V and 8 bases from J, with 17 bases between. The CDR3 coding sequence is TGTGCCAGCAGCTTAGTGGGAGCCGGGATGGAGGGCTACACCTTC. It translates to CASSLVGAGMEGYTF.

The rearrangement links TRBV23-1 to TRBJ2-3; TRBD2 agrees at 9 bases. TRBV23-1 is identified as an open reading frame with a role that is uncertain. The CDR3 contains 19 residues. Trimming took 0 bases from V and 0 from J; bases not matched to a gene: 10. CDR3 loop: CASSQSQTSGALSTDTQYF. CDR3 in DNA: TGCGCCAGCAGTCAATCTCAGACTAGCGGAGCCCTTAGCACAGATACGCAGTATTTT.

CDR3 DNA sequence: TGTGCCAGCAGCCAACCCCTTACGCAGTATTTT. Its translation is CASSQPLTQYF. V is TRBV4-2 and J is TRBJ2-3, with D uncertain. Germline lookup yields CDR1 LGHNA and CDR2 YNFKEQ. The CDR3 length is 11 residues. Trimming pared 2 bases from V and 8 bases from J, leaving 5 bases between.

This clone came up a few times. DNA for the CDR3: TGCGCCAGCAGCCAAGAAGGGGGGGCGCTGGAAGAGACCCAGTACTTC. Protein: CASSQEGGALEETQYF. This rearrangement joins TRBV4-1 to TRBJ2-5, with D perhaps matching TRBD2 (7 bases). There are 16 residues in the CDR3. The germline V gene encodes CDR1 MGHRA and CDR2 YSYEKL. V lost 0 bases and J 3 bases, leaving 14 bases between the germline ends.